The 8 T cell receptor beta chains in this list originate from one sample, sequenced in a study of T cell clones after liver transplantation. Sequencing used immunoSEQ multiplex PCR; TCRdb keeps in-frame clones, though not all of them. The sample includes around 110,000 clones, 75% to 95% of them seen just once. Source: CD4+ T cells from blood, taken 12 months after liver transplant. These TCRs come from a human patient who received a liver transplant. Among the T cells, some may be from the graft donor.

This sequence joins TRBV9 and TRBJ2-3; 10 bases fit TRBD2. The CDR3 is 17 amino acids. Germline CDR1 SGDLS, CDR2 YYNGEE. The V gene end was trimmed by 3 bases and the J gene end by 3 bases; junction bases not matched to a gene: 10. CDR3 coding DNA: TGTGCCAGCAGCGAGGGCCTAGCGGGAGAAGGGACAGATACGCAGTATTTT. Protein: CASSEGLAGEGTDTQYF.

V gene TRBV7-2 combines with J gene TRBJ2-5, with D hard to call. The CDR3 covers 15 residues. Germline CDR1 is SGHTA and CDR2 is FQGNSA. Trimming pared 5 bases from V and 2 bases from J, leaving 15 bases between. DNA for the CDR3: TGTGCCAGCAGCCCATGGGGTGGCGGACAAGAGACCCAGTACTTC. Translation gives CASSPWGGGQETQYF.

This clone appeared a single time. The chain has TRBV5-1 and TRBJ2-1; D may correspond to TRBD1 or TRBD2 (5 bases each). From germline, CDR1 is SGHRS and CDR2 YFSETQ. This CDR3 region has 14 residues. Trimming left V 3 bases short and J 4 bases short, with 11 bases between. CDR3 DNA sequence: TGCGCCAGCAGCTCCGGGACGGAGTACAATGAGCAGTTCTTC. Translated: CASSSGTEYNEQFF.

The chain links TRBV7-2 to TRBJ2-7; D possibly corresponds to TRBD2 (5 bases). The germline V and J ends were trimmed by 2 bases and 0 bases, with 17 bases remaining between them. The CDR3 runs 17 residues. The V gene's germline CDR1 is SGHTA and CDR2 FQGNSA. The CDR3 DNA reads as TGTGCCAGCAGCTTAAGGGCCGCTGGAGCGGTCTCCTACGAGCAGTACTTC. As protein: CASSLRAAGAVSYEQYF.

The V and J genes are TRBV28 and TRBJ1-4; D perhaps matches TRBD1 (5 bases). The germline V gene has CDR1 MDHEN and CDR2 SYDVKM. The CDR3 is made up of 14 amino acids. V was shortened by 10 bases and J by 6 bases, with 18 bases between the two germline ends. CDR3 in amino acids: CATEPSGAHEKLFF. The CDR3 DNA sequence: TGTGCCACCGAGCCCAGCGGGGCACATGAAAAACTGTTTTTT.

This sequence joins TRBV7-2 and TRBJ2-1; a possible D gene is TRBD2 (5 bases). Per the germline V gene, CDR1 is SGHTA and CDR2 is FQGNSA. V lost 0 bases and J lost 10, with 10 bases in between. This CDR3 is built from 13 residues. For the CDR3, the DNA is TGTGCCAGCAGCTTAGCGAGAGAGGGAGAGCAGTTCTTC. It encodes CASSLAREGEQFF.

The table lists this clone with a few counts. The rearrangement uses TRBV21-1 and TRBJ1-5; whether TRBD1, the table's D call, matches the DNA was not checked. TRBV21-1 constitutes a pseudogene. The CDR3 has 17 amino acids. The CDR3 nucleotides are TGTGCCAGCAGCATCAGAGGACAGGGTATGGGGCATCAGCCCCAGCATTTT. It is translated as CASSIRGQGMGHQPQHF.

The chain recombines TRBV5-1 with TRBJ2-5, with TRBD2 matching 10 bases. Trimming removed 4 bases from V and 5 bases from J; junction bases left unmatched: 5. Looked up from germline, CDR1 is SGHRS and CDR2 is YFSETQ. This CDR3 has 14 residues. The CDR3 nucleotides read TGCGCCAGCAGCACGGGACTAGCGTCGGAGACCCAGTACTTC. This sequence encodes CASSTGLASETQYF.